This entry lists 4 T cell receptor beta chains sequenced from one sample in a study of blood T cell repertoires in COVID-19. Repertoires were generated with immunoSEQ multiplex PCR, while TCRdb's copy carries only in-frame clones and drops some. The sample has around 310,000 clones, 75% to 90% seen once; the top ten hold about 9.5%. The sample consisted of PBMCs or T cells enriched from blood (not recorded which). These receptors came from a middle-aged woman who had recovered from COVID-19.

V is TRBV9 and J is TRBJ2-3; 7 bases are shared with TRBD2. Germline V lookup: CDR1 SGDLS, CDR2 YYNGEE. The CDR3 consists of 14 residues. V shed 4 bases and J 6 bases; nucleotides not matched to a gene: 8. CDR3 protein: CASSPSTSRDTQYF. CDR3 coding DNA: TGTGCCAGCAGCCCTTCGACTAGCAGGGATACGCAGTATTTT.

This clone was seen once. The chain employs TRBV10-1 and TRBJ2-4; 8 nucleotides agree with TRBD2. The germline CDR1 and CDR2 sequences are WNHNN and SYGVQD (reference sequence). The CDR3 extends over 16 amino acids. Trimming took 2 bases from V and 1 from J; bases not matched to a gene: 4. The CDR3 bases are TGCGCCAGCAGTGAGCCGGGGGGGACGGCCAAAAACATTCAGTACTTC. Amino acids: CASSEPGGTAKNIQYF.

CDR3 loop: CSGYNEKLFF. CDR3 sequence (DNA): TGCAGCGGCTATAATGAAAAACTGTTTTTT. The chain couples TRBV29-1 to TRBJ1-4, with D uncertain. The CDR3 contains 10 residues. Germline CDR1 and CDR2: SQVTM and ANQGSEA. Trimming pared 7 bases from V and 4 bases from J, leaving 4 bases between.

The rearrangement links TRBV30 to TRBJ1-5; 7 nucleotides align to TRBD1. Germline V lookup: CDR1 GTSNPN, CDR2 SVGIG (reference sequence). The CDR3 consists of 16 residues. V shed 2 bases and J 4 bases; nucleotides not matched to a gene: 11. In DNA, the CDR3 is TGTGCCTGGAGTATCCAGGGGGTCGGAAAAAATCAGCCCCAGCATTTT. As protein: CAWSIQGVGKNQPQHF.